This T cell receptor (beta chain) was identified in a study of PD-L1 blockade in urothelial cancer. Study details: Blood was evaluated 3 weeks (second dose) and 6 weeks after therapy began.

Germline CDR1 and CDR2: SGHDT and YYEEEE. The ends lost 4 bases at V and 3 bases at J; junction bases unmatched: 6. The CDR3 is 15 residues long. The assay was immunoSEQ multiplex PCR, and TCRdb's table has in-frame clones only and misses some. This sample has about 38,000 clones, with 90% found just once. Source: PBMCs, taken around atezolizumab (anti-PD-L1) treatment. This TCR derives from a man in his sixties or seventies with urothelial cancer. The V gene is TRBV5-6, the J gene TRBJ2-7; 11 nucleotides match TRBD1. The CDR3 DNA is TGTGCCAGCAGCCGTCGGGACAGGGGGAACTACGAGCAGTACTTC. It is translated as CASSRRDRGNYEQYF.